This T cell receptor beta chain was obtained from a study of response to subunit inactivated influenza vaccine. TCRdb used MiXCR to reprocess the RT-PCR reads, holding one entry per CDR3 protein. Of under 750,000 distinct CDR3 sequences in the sample, roughly 10% were seen once. Trimming shortened V by 4 bases and J by 4 bases, and 14 bases separated the two germline ends. The CDR3 totals 14 residues. The V gene's germline CDR1 is SGHRS and CDR2 YFSETQ. Sample: PBMCs from blood, taken on the day of vaccination. V and J are TRBV5-1 and TRBJ2-5, with unresolved D. The sequence derives from a man aged 45-65 years who received an inactivated influenza vaccine. CDR3 DNA sequence: TGCGCCAGCAGCCCCTGGTCCCCTGGAGAGACCCAGTACTTC. It translates to CASSPWSPGETQYF.